This TCR beta chain came from a study of blood T cells in healthy people across ages. Findings of the study overall: In older individuals, TCR beta diversity per million T cells was lower, falling roughly linearly with age.

Whenever a sample was processed, at least 6 million PBMCs were isolated. There were at least 5.5 micrograms of total RNA extracted from every sample. This clonotype was recorded a few times. Antigen unknown. The second PCR ran about 6 to 12 cycles with a sample-barcoded 5' primer and J-beta primers. One entry per CDR3 protein, called by TCRdb with MiXCR from the 5' RACE reads. The sample lists hundreds of thousands of distinct CDR3 sequences, about 30% occurring once. Material: blood. This receptor was obtained from a woman of 80 years or more in good health.

The CDR3 nucleotides read TGTGCCAGCAGCTTAGATGAGGGCAAAAATTCACCCCTCCACTTT. Translation: CASSLDEGKNSPLHF. The rearrangement uses TRBV7-6 and TRBJ1-6; D is undetermined. Looked up from germline, CDR1 is SGHVS and CDR2 is FNYEAQ. The CDR3 length is 15 residues. V lost 1 base, J lost 7 bases, and 11 bases lay in between.